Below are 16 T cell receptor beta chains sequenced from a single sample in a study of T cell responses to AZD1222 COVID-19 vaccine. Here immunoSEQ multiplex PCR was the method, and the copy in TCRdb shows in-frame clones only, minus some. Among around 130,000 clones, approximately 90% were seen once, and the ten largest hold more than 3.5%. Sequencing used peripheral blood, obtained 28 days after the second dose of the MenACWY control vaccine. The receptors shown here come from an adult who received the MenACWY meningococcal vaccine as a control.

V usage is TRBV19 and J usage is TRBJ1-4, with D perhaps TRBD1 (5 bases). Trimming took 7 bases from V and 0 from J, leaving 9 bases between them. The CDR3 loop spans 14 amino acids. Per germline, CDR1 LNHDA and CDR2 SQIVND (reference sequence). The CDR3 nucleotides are TGTGCCAGTACCCCGACAGCAACTAATGAAAAACTGTTTTTT. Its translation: CASTPTATNEKLFF.

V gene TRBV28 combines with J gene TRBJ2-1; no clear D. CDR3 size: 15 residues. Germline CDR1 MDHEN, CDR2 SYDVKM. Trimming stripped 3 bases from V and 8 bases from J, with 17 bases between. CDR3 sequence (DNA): TGTGCCAGCAGTTTCCCAGGCCGGTTTTACGATGAGCAGTTCTTC. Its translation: CASSFPGRFYDEQFF.

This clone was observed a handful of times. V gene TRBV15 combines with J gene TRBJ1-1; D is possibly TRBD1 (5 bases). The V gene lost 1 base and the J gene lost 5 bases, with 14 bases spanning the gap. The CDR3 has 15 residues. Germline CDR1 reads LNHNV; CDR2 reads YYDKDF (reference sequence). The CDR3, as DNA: TGTGCCACCAGCAGAGCCCCGGGGACGGGAACTGAAGCTTTCTTT. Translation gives CATSRAPGTGTEAFF.

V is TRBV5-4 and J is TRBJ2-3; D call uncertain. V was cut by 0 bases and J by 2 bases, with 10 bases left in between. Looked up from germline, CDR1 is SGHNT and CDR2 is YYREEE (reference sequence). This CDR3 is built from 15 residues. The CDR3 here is CASSLAPGSTDTQYF. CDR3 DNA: TGTGCCAGCAGCTTGGCCCCGGGCTCCACAGATACGCAGTATTTT.

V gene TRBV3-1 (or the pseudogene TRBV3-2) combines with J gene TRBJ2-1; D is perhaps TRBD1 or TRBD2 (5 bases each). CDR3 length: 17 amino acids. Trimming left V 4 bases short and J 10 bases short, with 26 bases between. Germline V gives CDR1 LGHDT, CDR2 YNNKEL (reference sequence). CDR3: CASSPRDASPLSIEQFF. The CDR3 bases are TGTGCCAGCAGCCCCCGGGACGCCTCCCCCCTTTCAATCGAGCAGTTCTTC.

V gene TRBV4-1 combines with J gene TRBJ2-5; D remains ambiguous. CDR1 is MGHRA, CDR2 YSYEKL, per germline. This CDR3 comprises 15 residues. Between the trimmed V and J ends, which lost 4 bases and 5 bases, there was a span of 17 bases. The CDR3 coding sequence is TGCGCCAGCAGCCGTTTATTGACATTATCGGAGACCCAGTACTTC. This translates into CASSRLLTLSETQYF.

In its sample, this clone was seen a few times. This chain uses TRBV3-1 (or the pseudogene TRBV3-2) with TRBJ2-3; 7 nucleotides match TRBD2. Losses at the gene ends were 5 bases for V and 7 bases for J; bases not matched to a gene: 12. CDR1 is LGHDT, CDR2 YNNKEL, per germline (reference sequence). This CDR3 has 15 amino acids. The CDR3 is CASSYPRGGSNTQYF. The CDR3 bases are TGTGCCAGCAGCTACCCCCGGGGAGGGTCAAATACGCAGTATTTT.

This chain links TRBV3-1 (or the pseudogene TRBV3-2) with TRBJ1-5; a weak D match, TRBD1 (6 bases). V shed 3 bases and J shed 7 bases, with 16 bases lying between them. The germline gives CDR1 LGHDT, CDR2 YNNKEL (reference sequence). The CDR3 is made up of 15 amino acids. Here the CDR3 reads CASSQSGTKLQPQHF. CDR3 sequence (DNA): TGTGCCAGCAGCCAGAGCGGGACAAAACTACAGCCCCAGCATTTT.

CDR3 nucleotide sequence: TGTGCCAGCAGTGAATTGGACCGTGCAGATACGCAGTATTTT. Encoded protein: CASSELDRADTQYF. J is TRBJ2-3 and V is TRBV25-1, with D unresolved. CDR1 and CDR2 (germline): MGHDK, SYGVNS. This CDR3 comprises 14 residues. The V end lost 1 base, the J end lost 4 bases, and 9 bases lay between the germline ends. Drawing the rest from reference TRBV25-1 and TRBJ2-3, the complete variable domain is EADIYQTPRYLVIGTGKKITLECSQTMGHDKMYWYQQDPGMELHLIHYSYGVNSTEKGDLSSESTVSRIRTEHFPLTLESARPSHTSQYLCASSELDRADTQYFGPGTRLTVL.

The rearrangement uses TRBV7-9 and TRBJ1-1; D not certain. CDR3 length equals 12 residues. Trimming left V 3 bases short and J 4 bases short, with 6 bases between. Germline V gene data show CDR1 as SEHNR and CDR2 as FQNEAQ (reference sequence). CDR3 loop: CASSFLGTEAFF. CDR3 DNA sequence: TGTGCCAGCAGCTTCTTGGGCACTGAAGCTTTCTTT.

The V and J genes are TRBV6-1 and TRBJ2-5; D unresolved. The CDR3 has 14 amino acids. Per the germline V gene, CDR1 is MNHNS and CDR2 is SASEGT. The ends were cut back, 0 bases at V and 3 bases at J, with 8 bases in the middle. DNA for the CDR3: TGTGCCAGCAGTGAAGCGTACGTGGAAGAGACCCAGTACTTC. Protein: CASSEAYVEETQYF.

This CDR3 reads CASSVVPGRTQYF. The DNA for the CDR3 is TGTGCCAGCAGCGTAGTTCCCGGGCGGACCCAGTACTTC. The chain recombines TRBV9 with TRBJ2-5; D is unclear. Germline lookup yields CDR1 SGDLS and CDR2 YYNGEE. This CDR3 region has 13 residues. The V and J ends lost 0 bases and 7 bases respectively, with 10 bases between them.

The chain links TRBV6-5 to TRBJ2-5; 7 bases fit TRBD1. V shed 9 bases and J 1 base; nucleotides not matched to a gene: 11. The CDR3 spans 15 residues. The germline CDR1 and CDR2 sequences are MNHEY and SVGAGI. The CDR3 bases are TGTGCCAGAACAAAGACAGGGTCAGGCCAAGAGACCCAGTACTTC. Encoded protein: CARTKTGSGQETQYF.

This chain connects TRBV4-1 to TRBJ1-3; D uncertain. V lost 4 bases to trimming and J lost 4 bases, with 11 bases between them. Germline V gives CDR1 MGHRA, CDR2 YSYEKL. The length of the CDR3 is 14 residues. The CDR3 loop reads CASSLFPLGNTIYF. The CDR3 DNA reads TGCGCCAGCAGCCTATTTCCGCTGGGAAACACCATATATTTT.

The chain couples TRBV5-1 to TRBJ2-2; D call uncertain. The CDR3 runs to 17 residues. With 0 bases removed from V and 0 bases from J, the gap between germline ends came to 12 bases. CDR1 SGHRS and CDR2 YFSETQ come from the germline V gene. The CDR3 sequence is CASSLASERANTGELFF. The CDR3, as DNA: TGCGCCAGCAGCTTGGCTAGTGAGAGAGCGAACACCGGGGAGCTGTTTTTT.

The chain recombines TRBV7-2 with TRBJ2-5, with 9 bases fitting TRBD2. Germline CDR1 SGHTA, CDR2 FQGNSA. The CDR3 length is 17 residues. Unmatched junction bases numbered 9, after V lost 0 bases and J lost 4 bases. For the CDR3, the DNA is TGTGCCAGCAGCTTAGCTCCTAGCGGGGCCGGGGGAGAGACCCAGTACTTC. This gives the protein CASSLAPSGAGGETQYF.